This is a list of T cell receptor beta chains from one sample in a study of control samples from healthy donors and cancer patients. Method: immunoSEQ multiplex PCR; TCRdb's copy keeps in-frame clones and lacks some. The repertoire has about 150,000 clones, approximately 93% of them found once; the top ten carry 5% to 6.5%. Material for sequencing was blood. These receptors originate from a man aged 35 to 55 in good health. Both conserved end residues are part of each CDR3.

j_gene,v_gene,CDR3aa
TRBJ1-1,TRBV6-5,CASKKVGETEAFF
TRBJ1-4,TRBV7-9,CASSVDGATNEKLFF
TRBJ2-7,TRBV11-2,CASNSGLGEQYF
TRBJ1-1,TRBV7-2,CASSEQGARTEAFF
TRBJ1-4,TRBV7-3,CASSLTGPSTNEKLFF
TRBJ1-5,TRBV7-8,CASSLEESYSNQPQHF
TRBJ2-1,TRBV19,CASTESSYNEQFF
TRBJ1-2,TRBV7-9,CASSRANPDFGYTF
TRBJ1-5,TRBV30,CAWGLPGQGVGNQPQHF
TRBJ1-2,TRBV3-1/TRBV3-2,CASSQGGAGNYGYTF
TRBJ1-2,TRBV24-1,CATSEAGPTGAGYTF
TRBJ2-5,TRBV28,CASSFRGVGVGETQYF
TRBJ1-6,TRBV6-5,CASSLSNPGLGSPLHF
TRBJ1-1,TRBV5-8,CASSLAWRLEAFF
TRBJ1-3,TRBV5-6,CASSLDRAGGNTIYF
TRBJ2-3,TRBV24-1,CATSDLVGETSGGHRDTQYF
TRBJ1-5,TRBV9,CASSEGEYSNQPQHF
TRBJ2-7,TRBV19,CASSIGSRPGEQYF
TRBJ1-2,TRBV28,CASRLTGVSYGYTF
TRBJ1-5,TRBV6-5,CASTEGFRDQPQHF
TRBJ1-1,TRBV19,CASSIGQGNTEAFF
TRBJ2-2,TRBV5-6,CASSSYMAGELFF
TRBJ1-1,TRBV6-5,CASRMDGGNTEAFF
TRBJ2-7,TRBV27,CASRRIGESYEQYF
TRBJ1-6,TRBV3-1/TRBV3-2,CASSQAEFSYNSPLHF
TRBJ2-4,TRBV10-2,CASSSGEKNIQYF
TRBJ1-2,TRBV25-1,CASSEFYAYGGYTF
TRBJ1-1,TRBV4-3,CASSQTPNTEAFF
TRBJ2-7,TRBV6-5,CASSSRDTVYEQYF
TRBJ2-4,TRBV14,CASSPGRGGVNIQYF
TRBJ1-1,TRBV5-1,CASSLFSGGRPEAFF